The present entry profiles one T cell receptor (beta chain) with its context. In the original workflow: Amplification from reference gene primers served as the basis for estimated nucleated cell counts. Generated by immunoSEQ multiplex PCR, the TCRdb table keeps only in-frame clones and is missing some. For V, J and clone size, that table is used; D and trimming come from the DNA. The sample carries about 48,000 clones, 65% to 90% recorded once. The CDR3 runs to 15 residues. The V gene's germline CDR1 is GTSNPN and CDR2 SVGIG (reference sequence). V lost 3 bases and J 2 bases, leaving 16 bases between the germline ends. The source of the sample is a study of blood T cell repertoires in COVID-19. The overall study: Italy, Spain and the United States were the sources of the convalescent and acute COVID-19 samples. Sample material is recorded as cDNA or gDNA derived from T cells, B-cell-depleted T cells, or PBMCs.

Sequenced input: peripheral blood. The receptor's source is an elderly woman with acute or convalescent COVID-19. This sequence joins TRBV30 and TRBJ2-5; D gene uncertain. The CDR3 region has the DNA TGTGCCTGGAGCTCCCCGGGTAGTTTTCAAGAGACCCAGTACTTC. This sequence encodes CAWSSPGSFQETQYF.